This entry is about one TCR beta chain. Its antigen is still unknown. Per germline, CDR1 LNHDA and CDR2 SQIVND (reference sequence). Trimming took 7 bases from V and 5 from J, leaving 19 bases between them. This CDR3 contains 15 residues. Using positive magnetic bead selection on an AutoMACS, CD4+ and CD8+ cells were isolated, after which their purity was checked by flow cytometry. This sample was included in a study of somatic mutations in cytotoxic T cells in rheumatoid arthritis. General study results and limits: CD8+ T cells showed clonality that did not differ significantly between patients with rheumatoid arthritis and age-matched healthy controls. Nobody had found out which antigens the expanded CD8+ clones targeted.

Measured with immunoSEQ multiplex PCR; TCRdb has only the in-frame clones, and not every one. The sample consists of about 6,700 clones, roughly four fifths of them appearing once. This clonotype was sampled from a woman aged 55-69 years in good health. The rearrangement uses TRBV19 and TRBJ2-3; D may be TRBD2 (6 bases). The sequenced sample was CD8+ T cells sorted from blood. The CDR3 protein is CASKEFLAKGDTQYF. The CDR3 DNA reads as TGTGCCAGTAAGGAATTCCTAGCGAAGGGAGATACGCAGTATTTT.